This T cell receptor (beta chain) was captured in a study of blood T cell repertoires in COVID-19. Study in general: The origin of the acute and convalescent COVID-19 samples was the United States, Italy and Spain.

CDR3 length: 16 residues. Germline V gene lookup returns CDR1 MNHNY and CDR2 SVGAGI (reference sequence). The V and J ends lost 1 base and 0 bases respectively, with 9 bases between them. Authors' data handling: Amplification of reference gene primers provided the estimated nucleated cell counts. Measured with immunoSEQ multiplex PCR; TCRdb has only the in-frame clones, and not every one. The DNA was the basis for D and trimming; V, J and clone size are from that table. Counted here are 130,000 or so clones, approximately 87% occurring once; the ten biggest clones make up about 2%. The specimen was peripheral blood. The chain links TRBV6-6 to TRBJ2-2; perhaps TRBD2 as D (6 bases). This sequence originates from a woman aged 45-65 years with acute or convalescent COVID-19. The CDR3 protein is CASSYYGGTNTGELFF. The DNA of the CDR3 is TGTGCCAGCAGTTACTACGGCGGGACGAACACCGGGGAGCTGTTTTTT.